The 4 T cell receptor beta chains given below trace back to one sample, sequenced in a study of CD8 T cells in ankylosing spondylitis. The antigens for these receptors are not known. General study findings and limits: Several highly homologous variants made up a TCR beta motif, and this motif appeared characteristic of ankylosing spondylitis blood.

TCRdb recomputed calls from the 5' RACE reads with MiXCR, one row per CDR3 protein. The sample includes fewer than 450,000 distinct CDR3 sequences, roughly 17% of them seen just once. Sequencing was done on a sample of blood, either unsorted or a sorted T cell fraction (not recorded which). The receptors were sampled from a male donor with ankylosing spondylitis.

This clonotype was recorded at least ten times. The CDR3 spells CASSSIPGQSNSPLHF. Written as DNA, the CDR3 is TGCGCCAGCAGCTCCATACCGGGACAGAGTAATTCACCCCTCCACTTT. The rearrangement links TRBV5-1 to TRBJ1-6; 7 bases line up with TRBD1. V shed 3 bases, J shed 6 bases, and the junction held 9 bases outside the gene matches. Per germline, CDR1 SGHRS and CDR2 YFSETQ. The CDR3 covers 16 residues.

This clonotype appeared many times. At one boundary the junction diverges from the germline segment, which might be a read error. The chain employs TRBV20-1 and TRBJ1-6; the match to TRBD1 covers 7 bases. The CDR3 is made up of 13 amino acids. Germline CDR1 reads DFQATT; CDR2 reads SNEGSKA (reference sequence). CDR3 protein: CSARDRENSPLHF. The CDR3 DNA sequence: TGCAGTGCTCGAGACAGGGAGAATTCACCCCTCCACTTT.

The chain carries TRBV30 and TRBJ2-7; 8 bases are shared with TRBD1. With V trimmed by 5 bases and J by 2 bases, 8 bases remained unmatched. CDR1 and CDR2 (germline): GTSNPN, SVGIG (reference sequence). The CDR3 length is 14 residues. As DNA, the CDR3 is TGTGCCTGGTCGGGCAGGGGGCGCACCTACGAGCAGTACTTC. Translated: CAWSGRGRTYEQYF.

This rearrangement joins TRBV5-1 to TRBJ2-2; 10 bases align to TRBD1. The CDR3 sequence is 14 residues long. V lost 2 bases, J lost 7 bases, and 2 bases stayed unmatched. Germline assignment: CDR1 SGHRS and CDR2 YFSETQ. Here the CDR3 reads CASSLDRGHGELFF. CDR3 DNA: TGCGCCAGCAGCTTAGACAGGGGGCACGGGGAGCTGTTTTTT.